These 14 T cell receptor beta chains share one sample of origin, sequenced in a study of shared clonotypes between healthy human individuals. Selected positively for CCR7 and CD45RO-negative, naive CD8 cells excluded terminally differentiated effector memory CD45RA+ cells. Only in-frame clones appear in the TCRdb table, and some are missing; sequencing was by immunoSEQ multiplex PCR. The sample lists about 580,000 clones, 95% to 98% seen once, with 0.3% in the top ten. Sequenced input: naive CD8+ T cells sorted from blood. The origin of the receptors is a man aged 30 to 45 in good health.

This CDR3 is CASSLQGVGGETQYF. CDR3 nucleotide sequence: TGTGCCAGCAGTTTACAGGGGGTTGGGGGAGAGACCCAGTACTTC. This sequence joins TRBV28 and TRBJ2-5, with 7 bases aligning to TRBD1. The CDR3 spans 15 residues. After removal of 2 bases from V and 4 bases from J, the junction contained 7 bases not matched to a gene. CDR1 and CDR2 from the germline V gene are MDHEN and SYDVKM.

The chain recombines TRBV6-1 with TRBJ2-5, with 10 bases lining up with TRBD1. The junction had 9 bases not matched to a gene; V was cut back by 5 bases and J by 3 bases. Germline assignment: CDR1 MNHNS and CDR2 SASEGT. This CDR3 is built from 16 residues. The CDR3, as DNA: TGTGCCAGCAGTCAAGGTCCCGGGACAGGGGAAGAGACCCAGTACTTC. Amino acid sequence: CASSQGPGTGEETQYF.

V is TRBV20-1 and J is TRBJ2-1; D unclear. Trimming shortened V by 4 bases and J by 3 bases, and 4 bases separated the two germline ends. Germline CDR1 DFQATT, CDR2 SNEGSKA (reference sequence). The CDR3 spans 11 residues. The CDR3 DNA sequence: TGCAGTGCTAAGGGCTACAATGAGCAGTTCTTC. It encodes CSAKGYNEQFF.

This chain joins TRBV25-1 and TRBJ2-1; 7 nucleotides align to TRBD2. The germline gives CDR1 MGHDK, CDR2 SYGVNS. The CDR3 has 18 amino acids. The V and J ends lost 6 bases and 2 bases, in that order; junction bases with no gene match: 16. CDR3 DNA: TGTGCCAGCAGGTGGGGTGTGGCGGGAGCCTACCCCTACAATGAGCAGTTCTTC. It codes for CASRWGVAGAYPYNEQFF.

This chain joins TRBV10-3 and TRBJ2-7, with D uncertain. The CDR3 runs 11 residues. Germline CDR1 reads ENHRY; CDR2 reads SYGVKD. V shed 10 bases and J shed 3 bases, with 10 bases lying between them. The CDR3 DNA reads TGTGCCACGCTACAGAACTACGAGCAGTACTTC. Translating it yields CATLQNYEQYF.

V is TRBV11-1 and J is TRBJ2-7; TRBD1 matches at 9 bases. The CDR3 length is 14 residues. The junction had 1 base not matched to a gene; V was cut back by 4 bases and J by 0 bases. The germline gives CDR1 SGHAT, CDR2 FQDESV (reference sequence). CDR3 sequence (DNA): TGTGCCAGCAGCTCGACAGGGGGCTCCTACGAGCAGTACTTC. Its translation is CASSSTGGSYEQYF.

The chain carries TRBV28 and TRBJ2-7; 10 nucleotides align to TRBD2. Germline V lookup: CDR1 MDHEN, CDR2 SYDVKM. Losses at the gene ends were 6 bases for V and 4 bases for J; bases not matched to a gene: 15. This CDR3 region has 17 residues. The CDR3 loop reads CASRTRIRTSGYYEQYF. CDR3 DNA: TGTGCCAGCAGGACCCGGATCAGGACTAGCGGATATTACGAGCAGTACTTC.

V usage is TRBV27 and J usage is TRBJ2-1, with 8 positions matching TRBD2. This CDR3 has 19 residues. V lost 5 bases to trimming and J lost 6 bases; unmatched junction nucleotides: 21. Germline CDR1 reads MNHEY; CDR2 reads SMNVEV (reference sequence). This CDR3 reads CASSRLTALSGREVNEQFF. DNA of the CDR3: TGTGCCAGCAGTAGACTAACTGCCCTCAGCGGGAGAGAGGTCAATGAGCAGTTCTTC.

The chain uses TRBV7-2 and TRBJ1-5; the match to TRBD1 covers 8 bases. This CDR3 contains 17 residues. Germline CDR1 SGHTA, CDR2 FQGNSA. With 1 base clipped from V and 3 bases from J, the junction kept 8 bases outside the gene matches. CDR3: CASSLGLGRGHNQPQHF. The CDR3 bases are TGTGCCAGCAGCTTAGGATTAGGCAGGGGGCACAATCAGCCCCAGCATTTT. The complete variable domain, with remaining parts taken from reference TRBV7-2 and TRBJ1-5, reads GAGVSQSPSNKVTEKGKDVELRCDPISGHTALYWYRQSLGQGLEFLIYFQGNSAPDKSGLPSDRFSAERTGGSVSTLTIQRTQQEDSAVYLCASSLGLGRGHNQPQHFGDGTRLSIL.

This sequence joins TRBV5-1 and TRBJ2-7; the match to TRBD2 covers 10 bases. The CDR3 totals 15 residues. Germline V gene lookup returns CDR1 SGHRS and CDR2 YFSETQ. Trimming at V came to 4 bases and at J to 3 bases, leaving 7 bases not matched to a gene. The CDR3 coding sequence is TGCGCCAGCAGCCTGGGACTAGCGACGAACTACGAGCAGTACTTC. Its protein is CASSLGLATNYEQYF.

The rearrangement links TRBV4-1 to TRBJ2-7, with 9 bases that match TRBD2. With V trimmed by 3 bases and J by 3 bases, 6 bases remained unmatched. This CDR3 region has 15 residues. CDR1 and CDR2 from the germline V gene are MGHRA and YSYEKL. This CDR3 is CASSQRLAENYEQYF. The CDR3 nucleotides are TGCGCCAGCAGCCAGAGACTAGCGGAAAACTACGAGCAGTACTTC.

The chain joins TRBV7-2 to TRBJ2-7, with D tentatively TRBD1 or TRBD2 (5 bases each). Germline assignment: CDR1 SGHTA and CDR2 FQGNSA. V gave up 2 bases and J gave up 1 base, with 18 bases separating them. CDR3 size: 17 residues. CDR3 sequence reads: CASSLIDGAPVSYEQYF. DNA for the CDR3: TGTGCCAGCAGCTTAATCGACGGGGCCCCCGTGTCCTACGAGCAGTACTTC. Full variable domain (remainder filled in from reference TRBV7-2 and TRBJ2-7): GAGVSQSPSNKVTEKGKDVELRCDPISGHTALYWYRQSLGQGLEFLIYFQGNSAPDKSGLPSDRFSAERTGGSVSTLTIQRTQQEDSAVYLCASSLIDGAPVSYEQYFGPGTRLTVT.

The V and J genes are TRBV5-1 and TRBJ1-1; the D gene is possibly TRBD1 (5 bases). This CDR3 has 14 residues. The germline gives CDR1 SGHRS, CDR2 YFSETQ. The ends were cut back, 3 bases at V and 4 bases at J, with 13 bases in the middle. The CDR3 coding sequence is TGCGCCAGCAGCTGGGGCGGGTTGGGCACTGAAGCTTTCTTT. This codes for CASSWGGLGTEAFF.

The V and J genes are TRBV19 and TRBJ2-3, with 12 bases that match TRBD2. Germline assignment: CDR1 LNHDA and CDR2 SQIVND (reference sequence). Trimming cost V 6 bases and J 6 bases; bases outside gene matches: 4. The CDR3 consists of 14 residues. Here the CDR3 DNA reads TGTGCCAGTAGCTCTAGCGGGAGGGCCGATACGCAGTATTTT. Its protein is CASSSSGRADTQYF.